A single sample is the source of the 5 T cell receptor beta chains below, sequenced in a study of spatial heterogeneity in lung cancer. Time point specified: blood at routine non-recurrence follow-up after resection. TCRdb independently ran MiXCR on the 5' RACE reads; one entry per CDR3 protein. The table lists about 46,000 distinct CDR3 sequences, 10% to 15% of them singletons. The source material was PBMCs, sampled at follow-up. These receptors all stem from a male donor with early-stage non-small cell lung cancer.

This clonotype was counted only a few times. The chain uses TRBV20-1 and TRBJ2-3, with D possibly being TRBD2 (6 bases). Germline CDR1 reads DFQATT; CDR2 reads SNEGSKA (reference sequence). There are 15 residues in the CDR3. V was pared by 5 bases and J by 0 bases, with 15 bases between. The CDR3 region has the DNA TGCAGTGCTCCGCGGGGAAGCGGGAGCACAGATACGCAGTATTTT. This codes for CSAPRGSGSTDTQYF.

This chain connects TRBV30 to TRBJ1-6; D not certain. The germline V gene has CDR1 GTSNPN and CDR2 SVGIG (reference sequence). V lost 3 bases, J lost 7 bases, and 13 bases lay in between. CDR3 length: 14 amino acids. The CDR3 nucleotides are TGTGCCTGGAGGGGAAATGCGGGGAATTCACCCCTCCACTTT. It codes for CAWRGNAGNSPLHF.

This clonotype showed up many times. The chain uses TRBV9 and TRBJ2-3; 12 nucleotides align to TRBD2. Trimming cost V 4 bases and J 0 bases; bases outside gene matches: 9. Per the germline V gene, CDR1 is SGDLS and CDR2 is YYNGEE. The length of the CDR3 is 18 residues. CDR3 nucleotides: TGTGCCAGCAGCTCACGACTAGCGGGGGTCTCTAGCACAGATACGCAGTATTTT. It codes for CASSSRLAGVSSTDTQYF.

This sequence joins TRBV7-2 and TRBJ2-5; 8 bases match TRBD1. The CDR3 has 14 amino acids. Trimming at V came to 5 bases and at J to 5 bases, leaving 7 bases not matched to a gene. The V gene's germline CDR1 is SGHTA and CDR2 FQGNSA. DNA for the CDR3: TGTGCCAGCAGCCCAAACAGGGGGTCCGAGACCCAGTACTTC. This sequence encodes CASSPNRGSETQYF.

V gene TRBV7-2 combines with J gene TRBJ2-2; D is unclear. The germline V and J ends were trimmed by 2 bases and 4 bases, with 14 bases remaining between them. The V gene's germline CDR1 is SGHTA and CDR2 FQGNSA. CDR3 length equals 16 residues. The CDR3 sequence: CASSLFPPSGTGELFF. In DNA form, the CDR3 reads TGTGCCAGCAGCTTATTTCCCCCTTCGGGCACCGGGGAGCTGTTTTTT.